This TCR beta chain comes out of a study of T-cell reconstitution after alpha-beta-depleted transplantation in children. There are many counts of this clonotype. Library preparation (for TCRbeta) was performed with unique molecular identifiers. Each CDR3 protein is one row after TCRdb ran MiXCR on the PCR reads. The sample consists of hundreds of thousands of distinct CDR3 sequences, approximately 15% of them appearing once. Germline values: CDR1 PRHDT, CDR2 FYEKMQ (reference sequence). Trimming removed 6 bases from V and 1 base from J, with 9 bases in between. The CDR3 runs to 13 residues. Here the sequenced sample was PBMCs from the stem cell graft donor, taken from the stem cell graft. This receptor was taken from a human donor who donated a stem cell graft to a child with acute myeloid leukemia. The chain combines TRBV13 with TRBJ1-1; D perhaps matches TRBD1 (5 bases). The DNA for the CDR3 is TGTGCCAGCAGGATGAGGGGGAACACTGAAGCTTTCTTT. This sequence encodes CASRMRGNTEAFF.